Below are 10 T cell receptor beta chains sequenced from a single sample in a study of blood T cell repertoires in COVID-19. Generated by immunoSEQ multiplex PCR, the TCRdb table keeps only in-frame clones and is missing some. The table shows about 170,000 clones, with over 75% occurring only once. Sample: PBMCs or T cells enriched from blood (not recorded which). Receptor source: a woman under 30 who had recovered from COVID-19.

This chain uses TRBV6-5 with TRBJ2-7; tentatively, D is TRBD2 (5 bases). The germline V and J ends were trimmed by 0 bases and 2 bases, with 11 bases remaining between them. Germline-derived CDR1 and CDR2 are MNHEY and SVGAGI. This CDR3 contains 15 residues. The CDR3 here is CASSYSGGPTYEQYF. The CDR3 DNA follows: TGTGCCAGCAGTTACTCGGGCGGGCCCACCTACGAGCAGTACTTC.

This chain links TRBV5-4 with TRBJ1-1; no clear D gene. Germline CDR1 SGHNT, CDR2 YYREEE (reference sequence). CDR3 length: 13 amino acids. Trimming pared 3 bases from V and 2 bases from J, leaving 8 bases between. The CDR3 DNA sequence: TGTGCCAGCAGCTCCGGTTCAAACACTGAAGCTTTCTTT. Amino acids: CASSSGSNTEAFF.

The CDR3 is CAIREEQGLGYGYTF. The CDR3 DNA is TGTGCCATCAGGGAAGAACAGGGGTTGGGCTATGGCTACACCTTC. This sequence joins TRBV10-3 and TRBJ1-2; 7 bases agree with TRBD1. The CDR3 runs to 15 residues. The V gene end was trimmed by 6 bases and the J gene end by 4 bases; junction bases not matched to a gene: 11. Germline lookup yields CDR1 ENHRY and CDR2 SYGVKD.

This clone was picked up one time. The V gene is TRBV7-3, the J gene TRBJ2-3, with 8 positions matching TRBD1. CDR1 and CDR2 (germline): SGHTA, FQGTGA. J lost 4 bases, V lost 5 bases, and 2 bases had no gene match. The CDR3 spans 13 residues. Written as DNA, the CDR3 is TGTGCCAGCAGCCCACAGGGGGCAGATACGCAGTATTTT. This gives the protein CASSPQGADTQYF.

The rearrangement uses TRBV7-3 and TRBJ2-1; TRBD2 agrees at 7 bases. This CDR3 comprises 15 residues. The germline gives CDR1 SGHTA, CDR2 FQGTGA. V dropped 1 base and J dropped 7; count of bases not matched to a gene: 7. CDR3 in amino acids: CASSLRSGNRNEQFF. CDR3 bases: TGTGCCAGCAGCTTAAGGAGCGGGAACAGGAATGAGCAGTTCTTC.

This clone occurred once. This chain uses TRBV18 with TRBJ1-6; D unclear. Germline loops: CDR1 KGHSH, CDR2 LQKENI. The CDR3 length is 16 residues. V lost 2 bases to trimming and J lost 8 bases, with 16 bases between them. The CDR3 nucleotides read TGTGCCAGCTCACCAGTTCACAGTAATATAGATTCACCCCTCCACTTT. Translated: CASSPVHSNIDSPLHF.

The chain carries TRBV9 and TRBJ2-1; 9 positions agree with TRBD1. The germline CDR1 and CDR2 sequences are SGDLS and YYNGEE. After removal of 4 bases from V and 5 bases from J, the junction contained 22 bases not matched to a gene. The CDR3 consists of 20 residues. In DNA, the CDR3 is TGTGCCAGCAGCCATGGGGCGACAGGGGGGACCATGTGGAGGAACAATGAGCAGTTCTTC. Its protein is CASSHGATGGTMWRNNEQFF.

The chain recombines TRBV29-1 with TRBJ2-7; 7 bases line up with TRBD2. The V and J ends lost 7 bases and 5 bases, in that order; junction bases with no gene match: 17. There are 15 residues in the CDR3. Germline values: CDR1 SQVTM, CDR2 ANQGSEA. CDR3 nucleotide sequence: TGCAGCGCACGCGAGGATTTTGGACTAGTCAACGAGCAGTACTTC. Translated, it gives CSAREDFGLVNEQYF.

This clone has just one count. This chain connects TRBV19 to TRBJ1-1; D not resolved. CDR3 size: 14 residues. Germline CDR1 LNHDA, CDR2 SQIVND (reference sequence). V lost 6 bases, J lost 5 bases, and 16 bases lay in between. Written as DNA, the CDR3 is TGTGCCAGTAGCGCCTTGAGAGGTACTACTGAAGCTTTCTTT. Its translation: CASSALRGTTEAFF.

V is TRBV24-1 and J is TRBJ2-3; a possible D gene is TRBD1 (5 bases). The CDR3 length is 14 residues. The V end lost 3 bases, the J end lost 4 bases, and 10 bases lay between the germline ends. Looked up from germline, CDR1 is KGHDR and CDR2 is SFDVKD. The CDR3 here is CATSDGRVPDTQYF. The DNA for the CDR3 is TGTGCCACCAGTGATGGCAGGGTACCAGATACGCAGTATTTT.